Listed here is a single T cell receptor (beta chain). Its antigen is unknown. The CDR3 sequence is 15 residues long. Germline V gives CDR1 SGDLS, CDR2 YYNGEE. V was trimmed by 0 bases and J by 2 bases, leaving 8 bases between them. The protocol was immunoSEQ multiplex PCR, while the TCRdb copy is restricted to in-frame clones and leaves out a portion. The sample has 300,000 to 350,000 clones, 85% to 90% seen once. Treatment indicated: approximately 18 received Ad26.COV2.S at low or high dose, single or two shots; 5 received placebo; per-sample allocation not given. Vaccine and placebo recipients were sampled on day 63 after the first injection. This sample is part of a study of Ad26.COV2.S vaccination and SARS-CoV-2 variants. General observations from the study: Among vaccine recipients, spike-specific TCR breadth exceeded that of placebo recipients. Responses of spike-specific T cells (both CD8+ and CD4+) reportedly showed substantial breadth after vaccination.

This clonotype was sampled from a person between 18 and 65 years old who received the Ad26.COV2.S COVID-19 vaccine or a placebo. The chain employs TRBV9 and TRBJ2-2; tentatively, D is TRBD2 (6 bases). The specimen was peripheral blood, collected in a trial of Ad26.COV2.S vaccine versus placebo. The CDR3 nucleotides read TGTGCCAGCAGCGTAGCGGGGGACAACACCGGGGAGCTGTTTTTT. Translated: CASSVAGDNTGELFF.